The rows below give T cell receptor beta chains drawn from one sample of a study of OX40 agonist ivuxolimab in advanced cancers. The data were produced by immunoSEQ multiplex PCR, yet TCRdb's version contains in-frame clones alone and is incomplete. This sample yields fewer than 85,000 clones, of which around 93% are seen a single time; roughly 0.56% belongs to the top ten. The sequencing here drew on CD4+ or CD8+ T cells sorted from blood, taken in a trial of the OX40 agonist ivuxolimab. The receptors originated from an adult with an advanced solid tumor such as melanoma, head and neck, liver or kidney cancer. The CDR3 runs from the conserved cysteine through the conserved F or W. The D gene is left open where the match is weak. Only some rows state a clone size, as once, few, many or a class for expanded clones.

CDR3	V	J	D	size
CASSPTEPNVLTF	TRBV7-3	TRBJ2-6	-	-
CASLSGQRSYNEQFF	TRBV28	TRBJ2-1	-	-
CASSGAGTSGYNEQFF	TRBV2	TRBJ2-1	TRBD2	-
CASSVVGGPEAFF	TRBV9	TRBJ1-1	-	few
CASSPGLAETDTQYF	TRBV7-2	TRBJ2-3	TRBD2	-
CASSLVYSQSGSFYEQYF	TRBV7-9	TRBJ2-7	TRBD2	-
CASLPAGGPDEQFF	TRBV30	TRBJ2-1	TRBD2	-
CASSYSDVANYGYTF	TRBV6-5	TRBJ1-2	-	-
CASRNRTGQYYEQYF	TRBV27	TRBJ2-7	-	-
CAWSVLQGPFKYF	TRBV30	TRBJ2-3	-	-
CASTGPGATDTQYF	TRBV25-1	TRBJ2-3	-	-
CASSQGRPDNSPLHF	TRBV7-6	TRBJ1-6	-	-
CASSLDRLNTEAFF	TRBV7-9	TRBJ1-1	TRBD1	-
CASSIDLSVRSEAFF	TRBV19	TRBJ1-1	-	-
CASSLGTSGSGVYEQYF	TRBV18	TRBJ2-7	TRBD2	-
CSVASMGIGVRGRLSYEQYF	TRBV29-1	TRBJ2-7	-	-
CASSLALLAKNIQYF	TRBV7-2	TRBJ2-4	-	-
CASSLAGGRAIYEQYF	TRBV5-1	-	TRBD2	-
CAWRLQGHYGYTF	TRBV30	TRBJ1-2	-	-
CSVETARDTDTQYF	TRBV29-1	TRBJ2-3	-	-
CASSEGTLLAKNIQYF	TRBV2	TRBJ2-4	-	once
CASSLVPGQYTDTQYF	TRBV11-2	TRBJ2-3	-	-
CASTGAENYGYTF	TRBV6-6	TRBJ1-2	-	-
CASSFGRDTEAFF	TRBV6-5	TRBJ1-1	-	-
CASSQGDRQSSGNTIYF	TRBV4-1	TRBJ1-3	TRBD1	-
CASSIEPLGTQYF	TRBV19	TRBJ2-5	-	-
CASSVGGSRSYNEQFF	TRBV9	TRBJ2-1	TRBD2	-
CASSDRGTYEQYF	TRBV25-1	TRBJ2-7	-	-
CASSPLGGRSYNEQFF	TRBV7-9	TRBJ2-1	TRBD2	-
CASPAGTGDGYTF	TRBV6-6	TRBJ1-2	TRBD1	-
CASSSVQAANTGELFF	TRBV11-2	TRBJ2-2	-	-
CASSLEQGGYEQYF	TRBV5-6	TRBJ2-7	TRBD1	-
CASGLVGGPHQGGTDTQYF	TRBV12-5	TRBJ2-3	-	-
CASSLGDQTQYF	TRBV5-6	TRBJ2-5	-	-
CASSLTGATVTGELFF	TRBV7-3	TRBJ2-2	-	-
CASSLVAGEDTQYF	TRBV7-2	TRBJ2-3	TRBD2	-
CASSRTGGTYEQYF	TRBV18	TRBJ2-7	TRBD1	-
CAISESADPGETQYF	TRBV10-3	TRBJ2-5	-	-
CASSLMEGDEKLFF	TRBV5-4	TRBJ1-4	-	-
CASSLVGQGALEQYF	TRBV7-8	TRBJ2-7	TRBD1	-